Described below is a single T cell receptor beta chain sequence and its context. Germline V gene lookup returns CDR1 MNHEY and CDR2 SVGAGI. This CDR3 region has 14 residues. V was cut by 2 bases and J by 6 bases, with 13 bases left in between. The data are from a study of PD-L1 blockade in urothelial cancer. Here immunoSEQ multiplex PCR was the method, and the copy in TCRdb shows in-frame clones only, minus some. This table holds tens of thousands of clones, roughly 84% found once. Pretreatment and on-treatment samples were taken, numbering 1 to 8 per patient. This receptor was identified in a man in his forties or fifties with urothelial cancer. This specimen was PBMCs, taken around atezolizumab (anti-PD-L1) treatment. The V and J genes are TRBV6-5 and TRBJ1-2; D uncertain. CDR3: CASSYSGSSDGYTF. CDR3 DNA sequence: TGTGCCAGCAGTTACAGCGGAAGCTCAGATGGCTACACCTTC.